The sequence of this T cell receptor beta chain was determined in a study of T cells after yellow fever vaccination. Findings and limits, study-wide: Weaker in magnitude, the secondary response showed a faster peak on day 5 versus 15.

In regard to this clonotype: Its antigen is not known.

TCRdb analysed the 5' RACE reads with MiXCR anew, one entry per CDR3 protein. Here the sample spans nearly 300,000 distinct CDR3 sequences, approximately 8% being singletons. CDR1 and CDR2 from the germline V gene are MGHRA and YSYEKL. The CDR3 runs 16 residues. V was shortened by 0 bases and J by 6 bases, with 15 bases between the two germline ends. The source was CD4+ T cells sorted from PBMCs, collected 5 days after the yellow fever booster vaccination. The clonotype originates from a man aged 18 to 35 who received the YFV17D yellow fever vaccine. The chain couples TRBV4-1 to TRBJ1-5, with D possibly TRBD1 on 6 matching bases. The CDR3 sequence is CASSQDLPFRGQPQHF. The CDR3 coding sequence is TGCGCCAGCAGCCAAGATTTACCATTCAGGGGTCAGCCCCAGCATTTT.